The 31 T cell receptor beta chains presented below share a single source sample, sequenced in a study of T cells in women clearing cervical HPV infection. Only in-frame clones appear in the TCRdb table, and some are missing; sequencing was by immunoSEQ multiplex PCR. Recorded for this sample: 30,000 to 45,000 clones. The sample consisted of blood buffy coat. The receptor set was obtained from a woman between 18 and 69 years old with a cervical HPV16 infection that either progressed to CIN3+ or cleared (not recorded which).

With respect to this clone: The CDR3 goes on 3 residues after the read ends, and that part is filled in from the germline J gene. This rearrangement joins TRBV28 to TRBJ1-1, with 7 bases matching TRBD1. The CDR3 covers 12 residues. Looked up from germline, CDR1 is MDHEN and CDR2 is SYDVKM. CDR3 DNA (partial): TGTGCCAGCAGTTTATTGGACAGGGAA. This encodes CASSLLDRE. The whole CDR3 protein reads CASSLLDREAFF.

On this clone itself: Read data end 3 residues before the CDR3 end; the end is taken from the germline J gene. The gene calls are TRBV20-1 and TRBJ2-5; no definite D call. Deletions cut 4 bases from V and 5 bases from J, with 11 bases between. Per germline, CDR1 DFQATT and CDR2 SNEGSKA (reference sequence). There are 12 residues in the CDR3. Incomplete CDR3 DNA: TGCAGTGCTATCGAAGGTTCGGAGACC. Protein product: CSAIEGSET. The CDR3 in its entirety is CSAIEGSETQYF.

Details on this clone: The read ends 3 residues shy of where the CDR3 ends; the end is completed using the germline J gene. This chain joins TRBV7-3 and TRBJ2-7; TRBD2 agrees at 8 bases. The CDR3 has 14 amino acids. Germline-derived CDR1 and CDR2 are SGHTA and FQGTGA. V shed 9 bases, J shed 3 bases, and the junction held 10 bases outside the gene matches. CDR3 sequence: CASSGGDPHYEQYF. The part of the CDR3 DNA that was read is TGTGCCAGTTCCGGGGGGGATCCCCACTACGAG.

CDR3 in amino acids: CASSKSAVTPLSDEQFF. CDR3 DNA, as far as it was read: TGTGCCAGTAGTAAATCCGCAGTAACCCCGTTATCAGATGAG. This rearrangement joins TRBV19 to TRBJ2-1; D gene uncertain. The read ends 3 residues before the CDR3 terminus; that terminus is restored from the germline J gene. The CDR3 extends over 17 amino acids. The germline V gene encodes CDR1 LNHDA and CDR2 SQIVND (reference sequence). Deletions cut 4 bases from V and 8 bases from J, with 24 bases between.

Points on this clone: The read halts 3 residues ahead of the CDR3 end, with the missing end drawn from the germline J gene. V is TRBV6-4 and J is TRBJ2-2, with 11 bases identical to TRBD1. The CDR3 covers 13 residues. Germline assignment: CDR1 MRHNA and CDR2 SNTAGT. Trimming at V came to 8 bases and at J to 4 bases, leaving 0 bases not matched to a gene. The sequenced CDR3 bases are TGTGCCAGCGGACAGGGGGCCACCGGGGAG. Translating it yields CASGQGATGE. The complete CDR3 reads CASGQGATGELFF.

On this clone: The sequenced fragment ends 3 residues before the CDR3 boundary, so the rest is inferred from the germline J gene. The chain recombines TRBV2 with TRBJ1-2; a possible D gene is TRBD1 (6 bases). Germline V lookup: CDR1 SNHLY, CDR2 FYNNEI. The CDR3 covers 16 residues. V lost 6 bases and J 0 bases, leaving 17 bases between the germline ends. Incomplete CDR3 DNA: TGTGCCAGCAGCAGGCAGGACAGCCTAGCTAACTATGGC. Amino acid sequence: CASSRQDSLANYG. The CDR3 in full is CASSRQDSLANYGYTF. Variable domain in full (rest from reference TRBV2 and TRBJ1-2): EPEVTQTPSHQVTQMGQEVILRCVPISNHLYFYWYRQILGQKVEFLVSFYNNEISEKSEIFDDQFSVERPDGSNFTLKIRSTKLEDSAMYFCASSRQDSLANYGYTFGSGTRLTVV.

Concerning this clone: The read comes to an end 3 residues before the CDR3 does, leaving the germline J gene to fill in the end. This chain links TRBV7-3 with TRBJ2-1, with 13 bases that match TRBD2. After removal of 4 bases from V and 9 bases from J, the junction contained 12 bases not matched to a gene. This CDR3 has 17 residues. The germline V gene has CDR1 SGHTA and CDR2 FQGTGA. The CDR3 loop is CASSSSGLAGAGGEQFF. The CDR3 bases that were read are TGTGCCAGCAGCTCCTCCGGACTAGCGGGAGCAGGAGGTGAG.

CDR3 protein: CASSTIYRGRDNSPLHF. The part of the CDR3 DNA that was read is TGCGCCAGCAGCACGATTTACAGGGGGCGGGATAATTCACCC. The gene calls are TRBV5-1 and TRBJ1-6; 9 bases are a match to TRBD1. The read falls 3 residues short of the CDR3 end, and the missing part is taken from the germline J gene. This CDR3 has 17 residues. With V trimmed by 4 bases and J by 5 bases, 10 bases remained unmatched. Germline values: CDR1 SGHRS, CDR2 YFSETQ.

In regard to this clone: The read ends 3 residues early relative to the CDR3; the germline J gene fills the gap. The rearrangement uses TRBV6-2 or TRBV6-3 and TRBJ2-7; D is possibly TRBD1 or TRBD2 (6 bases each). Germline CDR1 is MNHEY and CDR2 is SVGEGT. There are 15 residues in the CDR3. V was clipped by 5 bases and J by 3 bases, with 17 bases between them. The CDR3 loop reads CASSRGTSPDYEQYF. The sequenced part of the CDR3 DNA is TGTGCCAGCAGTCGCGGGACATCCCCTGACTACGAG.

On this clone itself: The read ends 3 residues early relative to the CDR3; the germline J gene fills the gap. The chain employs TRBV5-1 and TRBJ2-5, with a weak D call TRBD2 (6 bases). This CDR3 comprises 18 residues. In germline, CDR1 is SGHRS, CDR2 YFSETQ. Trimming removed 4 bases at V and 5 bases at J, with 27 bases between. The DNA read from the CDR3 is TGCGCCAGCAGCCTAAATGCCGGCGGACTAAGGCTAGAGGAGACC. This sequence encodes CASSLNAGGLRLEET. The whole CDR3 reads CASSLNAGGLRLEETQYF.

As regards this clone: The sequence runs out 3 residues before the end of the CDR3; the remainder is reconstructed from the germline J gene. The V call is TRBV6-1, the J call TRBJ2-1; D is possibly TRBD1 (6 bases). Per the germline V gene, CDR1 is MNHNS and CDR2 is SASEGT. The CDR3 has 16 amino acids. Trimming removed 4 bases from V and 4 bases from J, with 17 bases in between. CDR3 bases read: TGTGCCAGCAGTGGGGAACAGGGCGAACATTACAATGAG. Amino acid sequence: CASSGEQGEHYNE. The CDR3 in its entirety is CASSGEQGEHYNEQFF.

Concerning this clone: Sequencing ends 3 residues short of the CDR3 end; the germline J gene provides the rest. The sample holds other DNA sequences that translate to the same CDR3. This chain connects TRBV18 to TRBJ2-7; D ambiguous. CDR1 and CDR2 (germline): KGHSH, LQKENI. V lost 6 bases and J lost 6, with 12 bases in between. The CDR3 length is 12 residues. The CDR3 bases that were read are TGTGCCAGCTCCCCCAGAGGCACCGAG. Translated, it gives CASSPRGTE. From start to end, the CDR3 is CASSPRGTEQYF.

The CDR3 DNA, read in part, is TGCGCCAGCAGCCAAGGGCTGAATGAGCAGGACGAG. It is translated as CASSQGLNEQDE. The CDR3 as a whole reads CASSQGLNEQDEQYF. The chain carries TRBV4-1 and TRBJ2-7; D remains unclear. The read ends 3 residues early relative to the CDR3; the germline J gene fills the gap. V lost 1 base and J lost 5, with 15 bases in between. The germline gives CDR1 MGHRA, CDR2 YSYEKL. The CDR3 runs 15 residues.

For this clone: The read gets to within 3 residues of the CDR3 end, and the germline J gene fills in the rest. The chain uses TRBV19 and TRBJ2-6; a weak D match, TRBD1 (6 bases). The CDR3 is made up of 15 amino acids. The V gene's germline CDR1 is LNHDA and CDR2 SQIVND (reference sequence). Trimming took off 6 bases at V and 2 bases at J, with 11 bases between the two ends. CDR3 in amino acids: CASRIRGAGANVLTF. The covered CDR3 bases are TGTGCCAGTAGGATCAGGGGAGCTGGGGCCAACGTC.

Concerning this clone: The read terminates 3 residues before the CDR3 end, so the remaining end is supplied by the germline J gene. The chain uses TRBV7-2 and TRBJ2-7; D gene unclear. The V end was cut by 7 bases, the J end by 6 bases, with 16 bases between. This CDR3 region has 13 residues. Germline CDR1 is SGHTA and CDR2 is FQGNSA. CDR3 region: CASKPRLGVEQYF. The DNA read from the CDR3 is TGTGCCAGCAAACCTAGGCTAGGTGTCGAG.

To note about this clone: The read is 3 residues too short to cover the CDR3 end, so that end is filled in from the germline J gene. The chain joins TRBV20-1 to TRBJ2-2; the match to TRBD1 covers 8 bases. The junction had 4 bases not matched to a gene; V was cut back by 3 bases and J by 7 bases. Looked up from germline, CDR1 is DFQATT and CDR2 is SNEGSKA (reference sequence). The CDR3 runs 13 residues. The sequenced part of the CDR3 DNA is TGCAGTGCTAGTAACGACAGGGGCGGGGAG. It translates to CSASNDRGGE. The entire CDR3 protein is CSASNDRGGELFF.

Remarks on this clone: Read sequence stops 3 residues before the CDR3 end, and the germline J gene provides the missing end. The chain links TRBV13 to TRBJ2-2; 9 nucleotides align to TRBD1. From germline, CDR1 is PRHDT and CDR2 FYEKMQ (reference sequence). The CDR3 sequence is 15 residues long. The V gene end was trimmed by 2 bases and the J gene end by 5 bases; junction bases not matched to a gene: 3. CDR3 DNA, as far as it was read: TGTGCCAGCAGCTTAACCGGGACAGGGACCGGGGAG. Its protein product is CASSLTGTGTGE. The whole CDR3 protein reads CASSLTGTGTGELFF.

Concerning this clone itself: The CDR3 is cut off 3 residues early in the read; its end comes from the germline J gene. The chain joins TRBV11-2 to TRBJ1-1; D is ambiguous. Germline CDR1 SGHAT, CDR2 FQNNGV. The ends were cut back, 4 bases at V and 4 bases at J, with 10 bases in the middle. The CDR3 contains 13 residues. Partial CDR3 DNA: TGTGCCAGCAGCTCTGTACCGGGCACTGAA. Protein sequence: CASSSVPGTE. The full CDR3 reads CASSSVPGTEAFF.

In regard to this clone: From the germline J gene comes the end of the CDR3, since the read stops 3 residues before it. The chain employs TRBV20-1 and TRBJ2-1; TRBD1 agrees at 7 bases. Trimming took 7 bases from V and 5 from J; bases not matched to a gene: 17. This CDR3 is built from 16 residues. Germline V gene sequence: CDR1 DFQATT, CDR2 SNEGSKA (reference sequence). The CDR3: CSVPPFAGTANNEQFF. The covered CDR3 bases are TGCAGTGTCCCCCCCTTTGCCGGGACAGCCAACAATGAG.

The CDR3 sequence is CASSKLAGDKETQYF. CDR3 DNA (partial): TGTGCCAGCAGCAAACTAGCGGGGGACAAAGAGACC. The chain carries TRBV7-9 and TRBJ2-5, with 11 bases lining up with TRBD2. The read ends 3 residues before the CDR3 terminus; that terminus is restored from the germline J gene. This CDR3 is 15 amino acids long. The ends lost 5 bases at V and 3 bases at J; junction bases unmatched: 5. The germline V gene encodes CDR1 SEHNR and CDR2 FQNEAQ (reference sequence).

The sequenced part of the CDR3 DNA is TGTGCCAGCAGCCAGTTACCAAGGACAGACCACGAA. Translated: CASSQLPRTDHE. The complete CDR3 protein is CASSQLPRTDHEAFF. J is TRBJ1-1 and V is TRBV6-2 or TRBV6-3; D might be TRBD1 (6 bases). Read sequence stops 3 residues before the CDR3 end, and the germline J gene provides the missing end. The CDR3 is made up of 15 amino acids. Germline values: CDR1 MNHEY, CDR2 SVGEGT.

In the case of this clone: The observed sequence ends 3 residues before the CDR3 terminus, with the missing tail filled in from the germline J gene. The V and J genes are TRBV20-1 and TRBJ2-1, with D perhaps TRBD1 (6 bases). CDR3 length: 16 amino acids. Germline values: CDR1 DFQATT, CDR2 SNEGSKA (reference sequence). The V end was cut by 1 base, the J end by 0 bases, with 13 bases between. The CDR3 sequence: CSARGGQGSSYNEQFF. The sequenced part of the CDR3 DNA is TGCAGTGCTAGAGGTGGGCAGGGGAGCTCCTACAATGAG.

Of note for this clone: The CDR3 goes on 3 residues after the read ends, and that part is filled in from the germline J gene. The chain carries TRBV5-1 and TRBJ1-1, with 12 bases fitting TRBD1. CDR1 and CDR2 (germline): SGHRS, YFSETQ. The trim removed 4 bases at V and 5 bases at J, leaving 9 bases unmatched. CDR3 length: 16 residues. CDR3 sequence reads: CASSPGTGGGFTEAFF. Partial CDR3 DNA: TGCGCCAGCAGCCCTGGGACAGGGGGCGGATTTACTGAA.

A remark on this clone: The CDR3 end falls 3 residues outside the read, so it is completed with the germline J gene. The chain joins TRBV30 to TRBJ2-5; maybe TRBD1 (5 bases). Germline V CDR1 and CDR2: GTSNPN, SVGIG (reference sequence). Trimming stripped 3 bases from V and 2 bases from J, with 16 bases between. The CDR3 loop spans 15 amino acids. CDR3 sequence: CAWRKVGHSQETQYF. The CDR3 DNA, read in part, is TGTGCCTGGAGAAAGGTGGGGCATTCTCAAGAGACC.

On this clone itself: With the read ending 3 residues before the CDR3 end, the germline J gene is used to fill in that end. The rearrangement uses TRBV30 and TRBJ2-2; 7 nucleotides align to TRBD1. The junction had 3 bases not matched to a gene; V was cut back by 8 bases and J by 3 bases. Per the germline V gene, CDR1 is GTSNPN and CDR2 is SVGIG (reference sequence). There are 12 residues in the CDR3. The CDR3 loop reads CAQDRYTGELFF. Incomplete CDR3 DNA: TGTGCCCAGGACAGGTACACCGGGGAG.

Incomplete CDR3 DNA: TGTGCCAGCAGCTTGGCCGACAGGGTGAACTATGGC. It is translated as CASSLADRVNYG. The whole CDR3 protein is CASSLADRVNYGYTF. This chain uses TRBV7-7 with TRBJ1-2; 7 nucleotides match TRBD1. The CDR3 end falls 3 residues outside the read, so it is completed with the germline J gene. This CDR3 has 15 amino acids. Trimming took 3 bases from V and 2 from J; bases not matched to a gene: 6. Per germline, CDR1 SSHAT and CDR2 FNYEAQ (reference sequence).

For this clone: The CDR3 end is not reached by the read, which stops 3 residues before it; the germline J gene fills it in. The V and J genes are TRBV7-9 and TRBJ2-3, with D possibly being TRBD2 (6 bases). This CDR3 has 15 amino acids. Germline V gene lookup returns CDR1 SEHNR and CDR2 FQNEAQ (reference sequence). V lost 5 bases, J lost 3 bases, and 15 bases lay in between. The part of the CDR3 DNA that was read is TGTGCCAGCAGCCGACCATTGCGGGAAACAGATACG. Residues: CASSRPLRETDT. Given in full, the CDR3 is CASSRPLRETDTQYF.

Notes on this clone: The read comes to an end 3 residues before the CDR3 does, leaving the germline J gene to fill in the end. The V call is TRBV19, the J call TRBJ2-3, with D tentatively TRBD1 (6 bases). Between the trimmed V and J ends, which lost 5 bases and 2 bases, there was a span of 17 bases. The CDR3 loop spans 16 amino acids. Germline V gives CDR1 LNHDA, CDR2 SQIVND (reference sequence). CDR3 DNA, as far as it was read: TGTGCCAGTAGTTACCACCCACAGGGCTTCACAGATACG. Translation: CASSYHPQGFTDT. The entire CDR3 is CASSYHPQGFTDTQYF.

The CDR3 reads CASKTGTAYYEQYF. The CDR3 DNA, read in part, is TGTGCCAGTAAAACCGGGACAGCTTACTACGAG. This chain uses TRBV28 with TRBJ2-7; TRBD1 aligns across 7 bases. The read terminates 3 residues ahead of where the CDR3 ends, so the germline J gene completes it. The ends lost 9 bases at V and 3 bases at J; junction bases unmatched: 11. The CDR3 consists of 14 residues. In germline, CDR1 is MDHEN, CDR2 SYDVKM.

Regarding this clone: The read ends 3 residues early relative to the CDR3; the germline J gene fills the gap. The chain joins TRBV18 to TRBJ2-5, with D possibly TRBD1 on 5 matching bases. The V gene lost 2 bases and the J gene lost 5 bases, with 15 bases spanning the gap. CDR3 size: 15 residues. CDR1 and CDR2 from the germline V gene are KGHSH and LQKENI. CDR3: CASSPGAGWGETQYF. Partial CDR3 DNA: TGTGCCAGCTCACCAGGAGCAGGTTGGGGCGAGACC.

Points on this clone: The read comes to an end 3 residues before the CDR3 does, leaving the germline J gene to fill in the end. The V call is TRBV2, the J call TRBJ2-3; 12 nucleotides agree with TRBD2. From germline, CDR1 is SNHLY and CDR2 FYNNEI. The CDR3 has 15 residues. V trimming: 8 bases; J trimming: 5 bases; junction bases outside the gene matches: 8. Here the CDR3 reads CASQLLAGGQDTQYF. The DNA read from the CDR3 is TGTGCCAGCCAATTACTAGCGGGGGGTCAAGATACG.